The T cell receptor beta chain described here comes from a study of T cells after yellow fever vaccination (dated by TCRdb to the late 2010s). Notes on the research overall: The SMART-Seq v4 Ultra Low Input RNA kit was used to prepare libraries from fractions with low cell numbers. To follow T-cell clones before and after primary and booster YFV17D yellow fever vaccination, bulk TCR alpha and beta repertoires were sequenced over time. Two healthy male donors, one aged 18 to 30 and one aged 30 to 40 years, made up the cohort. Bulk PBMC replicates and cell subsets were isolated from blood drawn at multiple timepoints before and after both primary and secondary immunization.

On this clonotype: Its antigen is not yet known. Base qualities are missing; no much larger clone stands one base away.

CDR1 and CDR2 are drawn from the germline V gene: KGHSH, LQKENI. Including cysteine and phenylalanine, the CDR3 has 13 amino acids. The retained sequence is limited to the CDR3, 39 bases, with the frame set at the first base. V is clipped by 3 bases and J by 4 bases, and the sequence between their germline boundaries is 10 bases long. Sample treatment or condition, as interpreted from the label and publication: live attenuated yellow fever vaccine strain. At every blood-draw timepoint, two biological replicates of bulk PBMCs were collected. A standard Ficoll-Paque protocol was used to isolate PBMCs from peripheral blood. TriZol was used to extract RNA from bulk PBMCs, CD4 and CD8 fractions, and dextramer-positive and dextramer-negative fractions. TCR cDNA was made using 5'RACE template switching, a step that added a universal primer site and unique molecular identifiers. Priming of cDNA synthesis was performed from both the TCR alpha and TCR beta constant segments. Two PCR steps were used to amplify libraries, with sample barcodes and sequencing adapters being added in the second step. Sequencing of the libraries was done on either Illumina HiSeq 2500 (2x100 bp) or NovaSeq (2x150 bp). The original pipeline was this. MIGEC was used to demultiplex reads and collapse the reads into UMI consensus sequences, and MiXCR was used for V(D)J alignment. Using edgeR on replicate PBMC samples, clonotypes were called vaccine-responding if FDR was below 0.01 and the log2 fold change was above 5 up to day 15. Each bulk clonotype received a CD4 or CD8 identity based on whether the sequenced CD4 or CD8 repertoire contained that clonotype at higher abundance. In-frame beta chains were kept once TCRdb had trimmed the public reads at Q25 with fastp and called clones with MiXCR. Each CDR3 protein gets just one entry, which takes the most common genes and DNA from the rows behind it. These V and J calls originate from TCRdb's pipeline instead of the authors' own analysis. Here the sample has a few hundred thousand distinct CDR3 sequences; around 21% occur a single time. The ten most abundant clones make up roughly 13% of the sample.

Beyond this particular receptor, the publication reports: Computational filtering was required because FACS-sorted repertoires could contain abundant contaminating clonotypes from the bulk population. Compared with the primary T-cell response, the secondary T-cell response was weaker but faster, peaking on day 5 rather than day 15. A small fraction of clonotypes showed up in both the CD4 and CD8 compartments, probably as a result of convergent recombination. Most clones expanded after primary vaccination (around 96% of CD4 and approximately 90% of CD8) were re-detected after the booster, suggesting that broad memory maintenance occurred. Because only a couple of donors were included in the study, the extent to which the findings can be generalized is limited.

Sample: PBMCs, taken 15 days after the yellow fever booster vaccination. The rearranged segments are TRBV18 and TRBJ2-7, with the D gene uncertain. The sequence came from a man younger than 40 who received the YFV17D yellow fever vaccine. The DNA sequence follows: TGTGCCAGCTCACCCCGTTGGGCTTACGAGCAGTACTTC. It encodes CASSPRWAYEQYF.